This TCR beta chain was identified during a study of T-cell reconstitution after alpha-beta-depleted transplantation in children. A remark on this clonotype: A much larger clone is a single base away; this may be a read error.

Unique molecular identifiers featured in how the TCRbeta library was prepared. TCRdb ran MiXCR on the PCR reads and lists one entry per CDR3 protein. The table has about 640,000 distinct CDR3 sequences, approximately 17% seen once; the top ten hold over 0.95%. CDR1 is DFQATT and CDR2 is SNEGSKA in the germline V gene (reference sequence). The CDR3 totals 14 residues. V was pared by 6 bases and J by 1 base, with 15 bases between. The chain joins TRBV20-1 to TRBJ1-1, with D perhaps TRBD1 (6 bases). The clonotype was recovered from a human donor who donated a stem cell graft to a child with acute myeloid leukemia. Sequencing was performed on PBMCs from the stem cell graft donor, taken from the stem cell graft. The CDR3 DNA reads TGCAGTGCCGCATGGGGGCTAGCGAACACTGAAGCTTTCTTT. Its protein is CSAAWGLANTEAFF.